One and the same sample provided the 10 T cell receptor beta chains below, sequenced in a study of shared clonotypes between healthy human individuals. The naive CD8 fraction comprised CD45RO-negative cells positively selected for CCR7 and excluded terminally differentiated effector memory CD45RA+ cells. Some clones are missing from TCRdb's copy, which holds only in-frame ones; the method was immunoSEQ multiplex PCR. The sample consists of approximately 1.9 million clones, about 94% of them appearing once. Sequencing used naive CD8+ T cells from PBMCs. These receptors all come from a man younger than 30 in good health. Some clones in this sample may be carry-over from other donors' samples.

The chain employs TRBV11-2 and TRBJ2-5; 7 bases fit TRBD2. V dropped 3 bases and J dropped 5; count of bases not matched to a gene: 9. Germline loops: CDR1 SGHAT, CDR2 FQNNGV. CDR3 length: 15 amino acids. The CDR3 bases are TGTGCCAGCAGCTTGTGGGCGGGAGATAGCGAGACCCAGTACTTC. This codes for CASSLWAGDSETQYF.

As DNA, the CDR3 is TGTGCCAGCAGTGTCGGGGGGGCCGGGACTGAAGCTTTCTTT. This translates into CASSVGGAGTEAFF. This sequence joins TRBV7-9 and TRBJ1-1; TRBD1 is a possible D gene (6 bases). Germline CDR1 is SEHNR and CDR2 is FQNEAQ (reference sequence). This CDR3 is built from 14 residues. V gave up 6 bases and J gave up 5 bases, with 16 bases separating them.

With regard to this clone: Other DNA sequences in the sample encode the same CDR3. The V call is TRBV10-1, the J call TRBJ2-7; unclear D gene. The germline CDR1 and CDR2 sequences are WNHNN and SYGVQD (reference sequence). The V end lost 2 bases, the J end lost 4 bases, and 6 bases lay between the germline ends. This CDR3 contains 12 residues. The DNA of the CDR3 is TGCGCCAGCAGTGAGGTCGGGTACGAGCAGTACTTC. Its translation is CASSEVGYEQYF.

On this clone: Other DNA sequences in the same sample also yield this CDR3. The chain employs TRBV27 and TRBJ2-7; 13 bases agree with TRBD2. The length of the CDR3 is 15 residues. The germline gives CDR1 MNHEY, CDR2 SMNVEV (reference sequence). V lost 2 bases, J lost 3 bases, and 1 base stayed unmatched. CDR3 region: CASSLRTSGSYEQYF. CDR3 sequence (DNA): TGTGCCAGCAGTTTAAGGACTAGCGGGAGCTACGAGCAGTACTTC.

The CDR3 here is CASSFLETGNTEAFF. The CDR3 DNA reads as TGTGCCAGCAGTTTCCTAGAGACCGGGAACACTGAAGCTTTCTTT. This chain links TRBV27 with TRBJ1-1; D gene uncertain. The V end lost 3 bases, the J end lost 1 base, and 12 bases lay between the germline ends. This CDR3 is built from 15 residues. Germline V gene lookup returns CDR1 MNHEY and CDR2 SMNVEV (reference sequence).

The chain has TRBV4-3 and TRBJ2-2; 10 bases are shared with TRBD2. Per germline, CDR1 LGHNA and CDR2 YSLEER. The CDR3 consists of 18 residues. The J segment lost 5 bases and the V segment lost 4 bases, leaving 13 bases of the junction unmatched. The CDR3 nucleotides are TGCGCCAGCAGCCCCCTGGGGGCTAGCGGGAGAGCAACCGGGGAGCTGTTTTTT. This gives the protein CASSPLGASGRATGELFF.

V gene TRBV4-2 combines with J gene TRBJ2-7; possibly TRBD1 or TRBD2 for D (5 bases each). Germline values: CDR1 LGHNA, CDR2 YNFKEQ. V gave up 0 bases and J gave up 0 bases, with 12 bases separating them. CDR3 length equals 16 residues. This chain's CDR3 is CASSQESEGFSYEQYF. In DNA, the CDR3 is TGTGCCAGCAGCCAAGAATCCGAGGGGTTCTCCTACGAGCAGTACTTC.

CDR3 protein: CASSSSPRGQGNNQPQHF. Here the CDR3 DNA reads TGTGCCAGCAGCTCTTCCCCTAGGGGACAGGGTAACAATCAGCCCCAGCATTTT. V gene TRBV7-2 combines with J gene TRBJ1-5; the match to TRBD1 covers 9 bases. The junction had 13 bases not matched to a gene; V was cut back by 4 bases and J by 3 bases. Germline V gives CDR1 SGHTA, CDR2 FQGNSA. The CDR3 sequence is 18 residues long.

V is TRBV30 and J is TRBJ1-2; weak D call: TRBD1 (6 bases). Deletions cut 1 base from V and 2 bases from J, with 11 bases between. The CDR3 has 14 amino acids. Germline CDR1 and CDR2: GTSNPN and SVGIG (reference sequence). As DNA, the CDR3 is TGTGCCTGGAGTGGGGCGCAGGGGAACTATGGCTACACCTTC. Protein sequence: CAWSGAQGNYGYTF.

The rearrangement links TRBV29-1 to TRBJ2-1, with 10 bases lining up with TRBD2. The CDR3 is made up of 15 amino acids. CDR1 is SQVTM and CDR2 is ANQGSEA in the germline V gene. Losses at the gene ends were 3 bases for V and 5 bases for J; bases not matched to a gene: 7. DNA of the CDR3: TGCAGCGTTGATCTCGAGCGGGAGGGTCACAATGAGCAGTTCTTC. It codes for CSVDLEREGHNEQFF.